This TCR beta chain comes out of a study of blood T cell repertoires in COVID-19. Study overall: The United States, Italy and Spain were the sources of the acute and convalescent COVID-19 samples. T cells, B-cell-depleted T cells, or PBMCs provided the cDNA or gDNA that served as material.

The CDR3 has 19 amino acids. Deletions cut 3 bases from V and 5 bases from J, with 28 bases between. CDR1 and CDR2 (germline): SGHVS, FQNEAQ. In the original processing: Using reference gene primer amplification, nucleated cell counts were estimated. The repertoire was sequenced with immunoSEQ multiplex PCR; TCRdb's copy has only in-frame clones and lacks some. V, J and clone size reflect that table, while D and trimming were determined from the DNA. The sample includes roughly 190,000 clones, 75% to 90% of them seen just once. The TCR comes from a man aged 60-69 years with acute or convalescent COVID-19. The sample consisted of peripheral blood. The chain couples TRBV7-8 to TRBJ2-5, with D perhaps matching TRBD2 (5 bases). The CDR3 DNA reads as TGTGCCAGCAGCTTGTTTTTTGGAAAAGACACCGGACCGGGGGAGACCCAGTACTTC. Its translation is CASSLFFGKDTGPGETQYF.